Listed below are T cell receptor beta chains from one sample, sequenced in a study of cytomegalovirus exposure and HLA in healthy donors. The protocol was immunoSEQ multiplex PCR, while the TCRdb copy is restricted to in-frame clones and leaves out a portion. The sample has under 200,000 clones, around four fifths seen once; the top ten hold 1.5% to 2%. Sequencing was carried out using PBMCs. The receptor source for this set is a woman under 30 in good health and CMV-seronegative. CDR3s include the opening cysteine and the closing phenylalanine or tryptophan. The order of the fields is V gene, D gene, clone size, J gene, CDR3 protein, CDR3 DNA. D genes are given only for firm matches. Size is stated for part of the rows, as once, few or many counts, or as a class when the clone is expanded.

TRBV5-1	-	-	TRBJ2-1	CASSLVWVQAHEQFF	TGCGCCAGCAGCTTGGTCTGGGTACAGGCCCATGAGCAGTTCTTC
TRBV7-2	-	-	TRBJ2-7	CASSLQVRTYEQYF	TGTGCCAGCAGCTTACAGGTCCGAACCTACGAGCAGTACTTC
TRBV7-2	-	-	TRBJ2-2	CASSLRGNTGELFF	TGTGCCAGCAGCTTAAGGGGGAACACCGGGGAGCTGTTTTTT
TRBV2	-	-	TRBJ1-6	CASSEGWGGASPLHF	TGTGCCAGCAGTGAAGGCTGGGGGGGGGCCTCACCCCTCCACTTT
TRBV19	-	-	TRBJ1-5	CYKVLGQPQHF	TGTTATAAGGTCCTCGGGCAGCCCCAGCATTTT
TRBV6-1	-	-	TRBJ2-7	CASSEAILLLYEQYF	TGTGCCAGCAGTGAAGCGATCCTACTTCTTTACGAGCAGTACTTC
TRBV27	TRBD1	-	TRBJ1-1	CASGQGGFTEAFF	TGTGCCAGCGGGCAGGGGGGATTCACTGAAGCTTTCTTT
TRBV7-3	-	once	TRBJ2-1	CASSLTGGTFGEQFF	TGTGCCAGCAGCTTAACGGGGGGAACATTCGGTGAGCAGTTCTTC
TRBV7-8	-	-	TRBJ1-1	CASSLDHHGNTEAFF	TGTGCCAGCAGCTTAGACCACCACGGGAACACTGAAGCTTTCTTT
TRBV6-1	TRBD1	-	TRBJ1-1	CASSPRQGRDTEAFF	TGTGCCAGCAGCCCCCGACAGGGAAGGGACACTGAAGCTTTCTTT
TRBV6-5	-	-	TRBJ2-2	CASSYSLNTGELFF	TGTGCCAGCAGTTACTCCCTGAACACCGGGGAGCTGTTTTTT
TRBV6-5	-	once	TRBJ1-4	CASSYSSIANEKLFF	TGTGCCAGCAGTTACTCGAGCATTGCTAATGAAAAACTGTTTTTT
TRBV15	-	-	TRBJ2-5	CATSALLEWETQYF	TGTGCCACCAGCGCACTACTAGAGTGGGAGACCCAGTACTTC
TRBV5-4	TRBD2	-	TRBJ2-1	CASSSGTSSNEQFF	TGTGCCAGCAGCTCCGGGACTAGTAGCAATGAGCAGTTCTTC
TRBV2	-	many	TRBJ1-4	CATRGADEKLFF	TGTGCCACCCGTGGGGCGGATGAAAAACTGTTTTTT
TRBV5-1	-	-	TRBJ2-3	CASTGQAGIKDTQYF	TGCGCCAGCACAGGACAGGCGGGAATTAAAGATACGCAGTATTTT
TRBV7-2	TRBD1	-	TRBJ1-2	CASSPRTGPNYGYTF	TGTGCCAGCAGCCCACGGACAGGGCCTAACTATGGCTACACCTTC
TRBV27	-	-	TRBJ2-3	CASSLTGGDTQYF	TGTGCCAGCAGTTTAACAGGCGGCGATACGCAGTATTTT
TRBV9	TRBD1	-	TRBJ1-1	CASSVVDRATEAFF	TGTGCCAGCAGCGTAGTTGACAGGGCCACTGAAGCTTTCTTT
TRBV28	-	-	TRBJ2-3	CASYQPGTPDTQYF	TGTGCCAGTTACCAACCCGGGACTCCAGATACGCAGTATTTT
TRBV5-4	-	once	TRBJ2-7	CASSLVQGAYEQYF	TGTGCCAGCAGCTTGGTGCAGGGTGCCTACGAGCAGTACTTC